These 2 T cell receptor beta chains were all obtained from the same sample, sequenced in a study of CD8+CD57+ T cells in acquired aplastic anemia. TCR beta VDJ and CDR3 profiling used genomic DNA as template. Each CDR3 protein is one row after TCRdb ran MiXCR on the reads. The sample shows about 400,000 distinct CDR3 sequences, approximately 70% of them seen only once. Sample: sorted CD4+, CD8+, or CD8+CD57+ T cells (not recorded which) from PBMCs. The receptor set was obtained from a human donor in good health, serving as a control.

This clonotype has at least ten counts. The chain combines TRBV27 with TRBJ1-1; possibly TRBD1 for D (5 bases). The V end lost 5 bases, the J end lost 1 base, and 11 bases lay between the germline ends. The V gene's germline CDR1 is MNHEY and CDR2 SMNVEV (reference sequence). The CDR3 is 14 residues long. CDR3 DNA sequence: TGTGCCAGCAGTCCCCGGAGGGGGAACACTGAAGCTTTCTTT. It translates to CASSPRRGNTEAFF.

This clonotype turned up a few times. The chain carries TRBV10-3 and TRBJ2-7; D is unresolved. The CDR3 extends over 13 amino acids. Trimming removed 4 bases from V and 3 bases from J, with 10 bases in between. Germline V gene sequence: CDR1 ENHRY, CDR2 SYGVKD. As DNA, the CDR3 is TGTGCCATCAGTGTAGGCAACATCTACGAGCAGTACTTC. Protein product: CAISVGNIYEQYF.